This T cell receptor (beta chain) was identified in a study of identifying expanded T cells in peripheral blood. Study results and caveats: Over approximately two and four weeks, about 17 and 20 clones changed, versus around 1.2 between replicates. Across healthy donors, higher total template counts meant significantly greater roughly 2-week count variance.

The table came from immunoSEQ multiplex PCR; TCRdb's copy has only in-frame clones and leaves some out. The profile shows about 110,000 clones, roughly 90% of them singletons. Comments on this clone: Its specificity is unknown.

The CDR3 spans 12 residues. V gave up 6 bases and J gave up 1 base, with 8 bases separating them. Germline loops: CDR1 SQVTM, CDR2 ANQGSEA. No infections or other immune events were documented during collection. The sequenced sample consisted of blood. The V and J genes are TRBV29-1 and TRBJ2-3; D gene ambiguous. This receptor was taken from a person aged 18-70 years in good health. Here the CDR3 DNA reads TGCAGCGTCTCCAAGGGCACAGATACGCAGTATTTT. As protein: CSVSKGTDTQYF.